These 13 T cell receptor beta chains share one sample of origin, sequenced in a study of regulatory T cells in long-lasting Graves disease (dated by TCRdb to the early 2020s). Library method: multiplex PCR. Sequencing instrument: Illumina HiSeq 4000. To build TCR beta libraries, CDR3 regions were amplified by Arm-PCR using iRepertoire HTBI primers. Starting from the raw public reads, TCRdb applied fastp trimming at Q25, assembled clones with MiXCR and retained in-frame beta chains. CDR3 protein duplicates are merged, each entry listing the most common genes and DNA. Recorded for this sample are about 430,000 distinct CDR3 sequences; around 16% of them occurred a single time. About 8.2% of the sample lies in the top ten. This sample's time point label indicates: newly diagnosed GD, antithyroid drugs for less than 3 months. For both TCR sequencing and RNA sequencing, RNA was extracted from PBMCs in TRIzol.

The same sample was also studied in work on T cells in Graves' hyperthyroidism and ophthalmopathy.

This sample comprised peripheral blood mononuclear cells (PBMCs), obtained at new diagnosis, from a patient treated with antithyroid drugs. The receptors derive from a woman in her 40s with Graves disease. Donor details come from another sample of the same person, matched by shared clones.

This clonotype occurred many times. The V and J genes are TRBV7-8 and TRBJ1-2; D is uncertain. CDR1 is SGHVS and CDR2 is FQNEAQ in the germline V gene. This CDR3 comprises 13 residues. Trimming stripped 6 bases from V and 8 bases from J, with 16 bases between. In DNA, the CDR3 is TGTGCCAGCAGTTCCGGTACCCTATCGGGCTACACCTTC. Amino acids: CASSSGTLSGYTF.

This clonotype appeared many times. This chain uses TRBV11-2 with TRBJ2-5; 11 bases map to TRBD2. With 5 bases clipped from V and 4 bases from J, the junction kept 6 bases outside the gene matches. CDR3 length: 15 residues. The germline V gene encodes CDR1 SGHAT and CDR2 FQNNGV. The CDR3 DNA sequence: TGTGCCAGCAGCAACATAGCGGGAGGGATAGAGACCCAGTACTTC. It is translated as CASSNIAGGIETQYF.

This clonotype was seen at least ten times. This chain uses TRBV6-1 with TRBJ2-2, with 7 bases lining up with TRBD1. CDR3 length: 15 residues. Trimming took 6 bases from V and 0 from J; bases not matched to a gene: 4. CDR1 MNHNS and CDR2 SASEGT come from the germline V gene. CDR3 DNA: TGTGCCAGCAGATCACAGGGGACGAACACCGGGGAGCTGTTTTTT. Amino acid sequence: CASRSQGTNTGELFF.

This clonotype was found many times. This rearrangement joins TRBV28 to TRBJ2-7, with 8 bases fitting TRBD1. V was clipped by 8 bases and J by 0 bases; unmatched bases: 3. Germline V gives CDR1 MDHEN, CDR2 SYDVKM. This CDR3 has 13 amino acids. The CDR3 DNA is TGTGCCAGCGGACAGGGTCTCTCCTACGAGCAGTACTTC. Translated, it gives CASGQGLSYEQYF. Filled out from reference TRBV28 and TRBJ2-7, the complete variable domain reads DVKVTQSSRYLVKRTGEKVFLECVQDMDHENMFWYRQDPGLGLRLIYFSYDVKMKEKGDIPEGYSVSREKKERFSLILESASTNQTSMYLCASGQGLSYEQYFGPGTRLTVT.

This chain connects TRBV5-1 to TRBJ2-2; D might be TRBD1 (5 bases). CDR3 size: 14 residues. The V and J ends lost 4 bases and 4 bases respectively, with 11 bases between them. The germline V gene has CDR1 SGHRS and CDR2 YFSETQ. The CDR3 loop reads CASSPRQSTGELFF. CDR3 in DNA: TGCGCCAGCAGCCCTAGACAGTCCACCGGGGAGCTGTTTTTT.

This clonotype was found many times. The chain has TRBV12-3 or TRBV12-4 and TRBJ2-2, with 7 bases aligning to TRBD1. V was pared by 5 bases and J by 3 bases, with 6 bases of the junction left unmatched. CDR3 length: 15 residues. CDR3 coding DNA: TGTGCCAGCAGTAAAGCCGGGACAGACACCGGGGAGCTGTTTTTT. Its translation is CASSKAGTDTGELFF.

This clonotype was found many times. This CDR3 is CASSYQGRGGLSNQPQHF. Written as DNA, the CDR3 is TGTGCCAGCAGTTACCAAGGTCGGGGTGGCTTAAGCAATCAGCCCCAGCATTTT. The V gene is TRBV6-2 or TRBV6-3, the J gene TRBJ1-5; D remains ambiguous. Trimming stripped 2 bases from V and 1 base from J, with 18 bases between. The CDR3 loop spans 18 amino acids. In germline, CDR1 is MNHEY, CDR2 SVGEGT.

The gene calls are TRBV4-3 and TRBJ1-4, with D unclear. The V gene lost 1 base and the J gene lost 0 bases, with 15 bases spanning the gap. The germline CDR1 and CDR2 sequences are LGHNA and YSLEER. This CDR3 contains 18 residues. CDR3 sequence: CASSQGGREDPTNEKLFF. CDR3 nucleotide sequence: TGCGCCAGCAGCCAAGGCGGAAGGGAGGATCCAACTAATGAAAAACTGTTTTTT.

Only a few counts were recorded for this clonotype. The chain has TRBV4-1 and TRBJ1-1; D is uncertain. V lost 3 bases, J lost 3 bases, and 5 bases lay in between. This CDR3 is built from 12 residues. Germline CDR1 and CDR2: MGHRA and YSYEKL. CDR3 DNA sequence: TGCGCCAGCAGCCATGGGGACACTGAAGCTTTCTTT. It codes for CASSHGDTEAFF.

The chain couples TRBV19 to TRBJ2-7; D is ambiguous. The CDR3 totals 15 residues. Germline CDR1 reads LNHDA; CDR2 reads SQIVND (reference sequence). The ends were cut back, 2 bases at V and 4 bases at J, with 15 bases in the middle. The CDR3 bases are TGTGCCAGTAGTATAATGCCGGGTGCAGAATACGAGCAGTACTTC. It specifies CASSIMPGAEYEQYF.

This clonotype has ten or more counts. This rearrangement joins TRBV5-5 to TRBJ1-2; 11 nucleotides line up with TRBD1. The junction had 5 bases not matched to a gene; V was cut back by 4 bases and J by 0 bases. The CDR3 runs to 16 residues. CDR1 and CDR2 (germline): SGHKS, YYEKEE (reference sequence). This chain's CDR3 is CASSPGQGATNYGYTF. The CDR3 nucleotides read TGTGCCAGCAGCCCTGGACAGGGGGCGACTAACTATGGCTACACCTTC.

Points on this clonotype: A junction end diverges from the germline sequence, so it may reflect a read error. The chain combines TRBV6-2 or TRBV6-3 with TRBJ2-5; TRBD2 agrees at 14 bases. CDR3 length: 16 amino acids. Germline CDR1 is MNHEY and CDR2 is SVGEGT. The CDR3 DNA reads TGTGCCAGCAGAAGACTAGCGGGAGGGCTGGGTGAGACCCAGTGCTTC. Translating it yields CASRRLAGGLGETQCF.

This clonotype has only a few counts. The chain carries TRBV28 and TRBJ1-5; D might be TRBD1 (5 bases). This CDR3 has 15 residues. V dropped 7 bases and J dropped 5 bases, with 18 bases sitting between them. Germline assignment: CDR1 MDHEN and CDR2 SYDVKM. As DNA, the CDR3 is TGTGCCAGCACCTTTGACAGTCTACCGGATCAGCCCCAGCATTTT. Amino acids: CASTFDSLPDQPQHF.